This is a list of T cell receptor beta chains from one sample in a study of OX40 agonist ivuxolimab in advanced cancers. Assay: immunoSEQ multiplex PCR; the TCRdb copy retains only in-frame clones and omits some. The sample holds about 47,000 clones, around four fifths seen once. This specimen consisted of CD4+ or CD8+ T cells sorted from blood, obtained in a trial of the OX40 agonist ivuxolimab. The origin of the receptors is an adult with an advanced solid tumor such as melanoma, head and neck, liver or kidney cancer. CDR3s include the opening cysteine and the closing phenylalanine or tryptophan. Each record gives: J gene, D gene, clone size, V gene, CDR3 protein, CDR3 DNA. D genes are given only for firm matches. For some rows the clone size is stated as once, few or many, or as a class when expanded; others skip it.

j_call: TRBJ1-3; d_call: -; clone_size: -; v_call: TRBV4-1; cdr3_aa: CASSQEGRPSGNTIYF; cdr3_nt: TGCGCCAGCAGCCAAGAGGGAAGGCCCTCTGGAAACACCATATATTTT
j_call: TRBJ2-4; d_call: TRBD1; clone_size: -; v_call: TRBV18; cdr3_aa: CASSPGDRLGYF; cdr3_nt: TGTGCCAGCTCACCTGGGGACAGGTTAGGGTACTTC
j_call: TRBJ1-2; d_call: -; clone_size: -; v_call: TRBV20-1; cdr3_aa: CSARPGVGYTF; cdr3_nt: TGCAGTGCTAGGCCAGGGGTTGGCTACACCTTC
j_call: TRBJ1-5; d_call: -; clone_size: -; v_call: TRBV2; cdr3_aa: CASVEDFSYSNQPQHF; cdr3_nt: TGTGCCAGCGTCGAAGATTTTTCATATAGCAATCAGCCCCAGCATTTT
j_call: TRBJ1-5; d_call: -; clone_size: once; v_call: TRBV19; cdr3_aa: CASSSSGPNQPQHF; cdr3_nt: TGTGCCAGTAGCTCCTCCGGGCCCAATCAGCCCCAGCATTTT
j_call: TRBJ2-3; d_call: -; clone_size: -; v_call: TRBV28; cdr3_aa: CASSLSGVFGTDTQYF; cdr3_nt: TGTGCCAGCAGTTTATCCGGGGTGTTCGGTACAGATACGCAGTATTTT
j_call: TRBJ1-1; d_call: -; clone_size: -; v_call: TRBV7-9; cdr3_aa: CASSLNTEAFF; cdr3_nt: TGTGCCAGCAGCTTGAACACTGAAGCTTTCTTT
j_call: TRBJ1-1; d_call: -; clone_size: -; v_call: TRBV5-1; cdr3_aa: CASSLDRGTEAFF; cdr3_nt: TGCGCCAGCAGCTTGGACAGAGGAACTGAAGCTTTCTTT
j_call: TRBJ1-5; d_call: -; clone_size: once; v_call: TRBV27; cdr3_aa: CASSLLVGQPQHF; cdr3_nt: TGTGCCAGCAGTTTATTGGTTGGCCAGCCCCAGCATTTT
j_call: TRBJ2-5; d_call: -; clone_size: -; v_call: TRBV9; cdr3_aa: CASSSKGRGARETQYF; cdr3_nt: TGTGCCAGCAGTTCTAAGGGTAGGGGGGCCCGGGAGACCCAGTACTTC
j_call: TRBJ1-1; d_call: -; clone_size: few; v_call: TRBV27; cdr3_aa: CASRSYSQGTNTEAFF; cdr3_nt: TGTGCCAGCAGGAGCTACAGCCAGGGGACGAACACTGAAGCTTTCTTT
j_call: TRBJ2-3; d_call: TRBD2; clone_size: -; v_call: TRBV7-3; cdr3_aa: CASSLYGGTTDTQYF; cdr3_nt: TGTGCCAGCAGCTTATACGGGGGGACTACAGATACGCAGTATTTT
j_call: TRBJ2-7; d_call: -; clone_size: few; v_call: TRBV27; cdr3_aa: CASSLETGLSSHEQYF; cdr3_nt: TGTGCCAGCAGTTTAGAAACGGGGCTCAGTTCCCACGAGCAGTACTTC
j_call: TRBJ2-5; d_call: TRBD1; clone_size: few; v_call: TRBV10-1; cdr3_aa: CASRDRGPETQYF; cdr3_nt: TGCGCCAGCAGGGACAGGGGGCCGGAGACCCAGTACTTC
j_call: TRBJ1-2; d_call: -; clone_size: -; v_call: TRBV30; cdr3_aa: CAWTWPTEGYGYTF; cdr3_nt: TGTGCCTGGACCTGGCCGACAGAAGGTTATGGCTACACCTTC
j_call: TRBJ1-5; d_call: -; clone_size: -; v_call: TRBV10-3; cdr3_aa: CAISEDSHSNQPQHF; cdr3_nt: TGTGCCATCAGTGAGGACAGCCATAGCAATCAGCCCCAGCATTTT
j_call: TRBJ1-1; d_call: -; clone_size: once; v_call: TRBV27; cdr3_aa: CASRPPGWTEAFF; cdr3_nt: TGTGCCAGCCGACCCCCGGGGTGGACTGAAGCTTTCTTT
j_call: TRBJ1-2; d_call: -; clone_size: few; v_call: TRBV29-1; cdr3_aa: CSVPGFSGYTF; cdr3_nt: TGCAGCGTCCCGGGGTTTAGTGGCTACACCTTC
j_call: TRBJ2-2; d_call: -; clone_size: -; v_call: TRBV6-5; cdr3_aa: CASSYEGLGTGELFF; cdr3_nt: TGTGCCAGCAGTTACGAGGGGTTAGGGACCGGGGAGCTGTTTTTT
j_call: TRBJ2-1; d_call: -; clone_size: -; v_call: TRBV29-1; cdr3_aa: CSVSSYNEQFF; cdr3_nt: TGCAGCGTAAGTAGTTACAATGAGCAGTTCTTC
j_call: TRBJ2-5; d_call: -; clone_size: -; v_call: TRBV2; cdr3_aa: CASMEETQYF; cdr3_nt: TGTGCCAGCATGGAAGAGACCCAGTACTTC
j_call: TRBJ1-2; d_call: -; clone_size: -; v_call: TRBV7-9; cdr3_aa: CASSSGTTNYGYTF; cdr3_nt: TGTGCCAGCAGTTCCGGGACAACAAACTATGGCTACACCTTC
j_call: TRBJ2-3; d_call: -; clone_size: -; v_call: TRBV19; cdr3_aa: CASRGQDTQYF; cdr3_nt: TGTGCCAGTAGAGGGCAAGATACGCAGTATTTT
j_call: TRBJ2-7; d_call: TRBD1; clone_size: -; v_call: TRBV27; cdr3_aa: CASSSTGVEQYF; cdr3_nt: TGTGCCAGCAGTTCTACAGGGGTCGAGCAGTACTTC
j_call: TRBJ2-1; d_call: TRBD1; clone_size: -; v_call: TRBV28; cdr3_aa: CASSLGRQGGLEQFF; cdr3_nt: TGTGCCAGCAGTTTAGGTCGACAGGGGGGACTTGAGCAGTTCTTC
j_call: TRBJ1-1; d_call: -; clone_size: medium-sized; v_call: TRBV6-4; cdr3_aa: CASSTGKEGTEAFF; cdr3_nt: TGTGCCAGCAGTACAGGGAAGGAGGGGACTGAAGCTTTCTTT
j_call: TRBJ2-3; d_call: -; clone_size: -; v_call: TRBV11-2; cdr3_aa: CASSKGATDTQYF; cdr3_nt: TGTGCCAGCAGTAAGGGCGCCACAGATACGCAGTATTTT
j_call: TRBJ2-7; d_call: -; clone_size: -; v_call: TRBV7-8; cdr3_aa: CASSSETGPSYEQYF; cdr3_nt: TGTGCCAGCAGCTCAGAGACGGGTCCGTCCTACGAGCAGTACTTC
j_call: TRBJ1-5; d_call: TRBD1; clone_size: once; v_call: TRBV5-4; cdr3_aa: CASSLGQGGQPQHF; cdr3_nt: TGTGCCAGCAGCTTGGGACAGGGAGGACAGCCCCAGCATTTT
j_call: TRBJ2-7; d_call: TRBD1; clone_size: -; v_call: TRBV7-6; cdr3_aa: CASSLVAGQGYEQYF; cdr3_nt: TGTGCCAGCAGCTTAGTTGCGGGACAGGGATACGAGCAGTACTTC
j_call: TRBJ2-7; d_call: -; clone_size: -; v_call: TRBV5-1; cdr3_aa: CASSWGSKGYEQYF; cdr3_nt: TGCGCCAGCAGCTGGGGGTCTAAGGGCTACGAGCAGTACTTC
j_call: TRBJ2-1; d_call: -; clone_size: -; v_call: TRBV7-9; cdr3_aa: CASSTMDFFEQFF; cdr3_nt: TGTGCCAGCAGCACGATGGATTTTTTTGAGCAGTTCTTC
j_call: TRBJ1-6; d_call: TRBD1; clone_size: -; v_call: TRBV6-1; cdr3_aa: CASNPTGPNSPLHF; cdr3_nt: TGTGCCAGCAATCCGACAGGGCCTAATTCACCCCTCCACTTT
j_call: TRBJ1-2; d_call: -; clone_size: -; v_call: TRBV29-1; cdr3_aa: CSVSGDGNGYTF; cdr3_nt: TGCAGCGTATCAGGGGATGGGAATGGCTACACCTTC
j_call: TRBJ2-1; d_call: TRBD1; clone_size: -; v_call: TRBV6-5; cdr3_aa: CASSYGQRGHNEQFF; cdr3_nt: TGTGCCAGCAGTTACGGCCAGAGGGGGCACAATGAGCAGTTCTTC
j_call: TRBJ1-5; d_call: -; clone_size: -; v_call: TRBV13; cdr3_aa: CASSLGQGGQPQHF; cdr3_nt: TGTGCCAGCAGCTTAGGACAGGGTGGTCAGCCCCAGCATTTT
j_call: TRBJ2-5; d_call: -; clone_size: -; v_call: TRBV5-4; cdr3_aa: CASSLAVGSGETQYF; cdr3_nt: TGTGCCAGCAGCTTGGCCGTGGGGAGCGGAGAGACCCAGTACTTC
j_call: TRBJ2-7; d_call: TRBD2; clone_size: once; v_call: TRBV5-1; cdr3_aa: CASSLETSGKATYEQYF; cdr3_nt: TGCGCCAGCAGCTTGGAGACTAGCGGAAAAGCTACCTACGAGCAGTACTTC
j_call: TRBJ2-5; d_call: -; clone_size: -; v_call: TRBV27; cdr3_aa: CASSSETFRETQYF; cdr3_nt: TGTGCCAGCAGTAGCGAGACCTTTCGAGAGACCCAGTACTTC
j_call: TRBJ2-6; d_call: -; clone_size: -; v_call: TRBV6-1; cdr3_aa: CASSAPAGASGANVLTF; cdr3_nt: TGTGCCAGCAGTGCCCCCGCAGGAGCTTCTGGGGCCAACGTCCTGACTTTC
j_call: TRBJ1-2; d_call: -; clone_size: -; v_call: TRBV19; cdr3_aa: CASYSYNYGYTF; cdr3_nt: TGTGCCAGTTACTCTTATAACTATGGCTACACCTTC
j_call: TRBJ1-5; d_call: TRBD1; clone_size: -; v_call: TRBV9; cdr3_aa: CASSSQGGSNQPQHF; cdr3_nt: TGTGCCAGCAGCTCCCAGGGGGGGAGCAATCAGCCCCAGCATTTT
j_call: TRBJ2-4; d_call: -; clone_size: -; v_call: TRBV4-1; cdr3_aa: CASSQQNIQYF; cdr3_nt: TGCGCCAGCAGCCAGCAAAACATTCAGTACTTC
j_call: TRBJ2-3; d_call: -; clone_size: -; v_call: TRBV7-9; cdr3_aa: CASSPPRGGDTDTQYF; cdr3_nt: TGTGCCAGCAGCCCACCTCGCGGTGGGGACACAGATACGCAGTATTTT
j_call: TRBJ1-4; d_call: -; clone_size: -; v_call: TRBV10-3; cdr3_aa: CAISPGTDNEKLFF; cdr3_nt: TGTGCCATCAGCCCCGGGACCGATAATGAAAAACTGTTTTTT
j_call: TRBJ1-1; d_call: -; clone_size: few; v_call: TRBV4-1; cdr3_aa: CASSYVQGVTEAFF; cdr3_nt: TGCGCCAGCAGCTACGTACAGGGAGTCACTGAAGCTTTCTTT
j_call: TRBJ2-2; d_call: TRBD1; clone_size: -; v_call: TRBV14; cdr3_aa: CASSRDRGDTGELFF; cdr3_nt: TGTGCCAGCAGCCGGGACAGGGGGGACACCGGGGAGCTGTTTTTT
j_call: TRBJ1-2; d_call: -; clone_size: few; v_call: TRBV6-4; cdr3_aa: CASSEGGGPGGYTF; cdr3_nt: TGTGCCAGCAGTGAGGGGGGCGGACCTGGTGGCTACACCTTC
j_call: TRBJ2-7; d_call: TRBD1; clone_size: -; v_call: TRBV16; cdr3_aa: CASSQWDREPQYF; cdr3_nt: TGTGCCAGCAGCCAATGGGACAGGGAGCCGCAGTACTTC
j_call: TRBJ2-4; d_call: TRBD1; clone_size: -; v_call: TRBV7-9; cdr3_aa: CASSSGQGNIQYF; cdr3_nt: TGTGCCAGCAGCTCGGGACAGGGGAACATTCAGTACTTC
j_call: TRBJ1-5; d_call: TRBD1; clone_size: few; v_call: TRBV6-5; cdr3_aa: CASSSTDRGGNQPQHF; cdr3_nt: TGTGCCAGCAGTTCTACGGACAGGGGAGGCAATCAGCCCCAGCATTTT
j_call: TRBJ2-3; d_call: -; clone_size: -; v_call: TRBV9; cdr3_aa: CASSGSSGDTQYF; cdr3_nt: TGTGCCAGCAGCGGAAGTAGCGGAGATACGCAGTATTTT
j_call: TRBJ2-2; d_call: -; clone_size: -; v_call: TRBV18; cdr3_aa: CASSPQGELFF; cdr3_nt: TGTGCCAGCTCACCTCAAGGGGAGCTGTTTTTT